The present TCR beta chain was sequenced within a study of CD8 T cells in Susac syndrome. Note on this clonotype: Its antigen is not known.

Random hexamers primed reverse transcription of about 0.45 to 1 ug RNA. immunoSEQ multiplex PCR amplified TCR beta CDR3 across 54 Vbeta, 13 Jbeta. TCRdb reprocessed the immunoSEQ multiplex PCR reads via MiXCR and lists one record per CDR3 protein. The top ten clones hold about 0.28% of a sample with about 94,000 distinct CDR3 sequences, over 90% of them seen once. Findings and limits, study-wide: Individuals included in the TCR sequencing and HLA analysis were acknowledged by the study to be relatively few in number.

This CDR3 is 14 amino acids long. Trimming pared 7 bases from V and 5 bases from J, leaving 15 bases between. CDR1 is DFQATT and CDR2 is SNEGSKA in the germline V gene (reference sequence). Sequencing used CD4+ T cells from PBMCs. This chain uses TRBV20-1 with TRBJ1-6, with D tentatively TRBD1 (5 bases). This clonotype was sampled from a human donor with Susac syndrome. The CDR3 DNA follows: TGCAGTGTAAGAGGGGTGATTGATAATTCACCCCTCCACTTT. Translation: CSVRGVIDNSPLHF.